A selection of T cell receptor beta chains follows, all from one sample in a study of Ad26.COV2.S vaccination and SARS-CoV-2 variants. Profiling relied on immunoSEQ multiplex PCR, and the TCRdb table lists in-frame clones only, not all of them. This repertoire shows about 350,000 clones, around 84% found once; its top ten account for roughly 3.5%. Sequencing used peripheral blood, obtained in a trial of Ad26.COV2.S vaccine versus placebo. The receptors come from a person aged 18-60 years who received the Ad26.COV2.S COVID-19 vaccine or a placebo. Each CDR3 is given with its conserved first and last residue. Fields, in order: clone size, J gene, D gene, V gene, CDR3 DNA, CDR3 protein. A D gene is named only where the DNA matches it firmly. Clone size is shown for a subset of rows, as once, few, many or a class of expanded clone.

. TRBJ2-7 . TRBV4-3 TGCGCCAGCAGCCAAGATTTCCCTGATTACGAGCAGTACTTC CASSQDFPDYEQYF
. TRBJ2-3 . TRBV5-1 TGCGCCAGCCGCAAGGGGACTAGCACAGATACGCAGTATTTT CASRKGTSTDTQYF
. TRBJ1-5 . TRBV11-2 TGTGCCAGCGGGTTTGGCCAGCCCCAGCATTTT CASGFGQPQHF
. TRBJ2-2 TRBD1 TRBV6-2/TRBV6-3 TGTGCCAGCAGTTACGACAGGGGTCTCATATCCGCGAACACCGGGGAGCTGTTTTTT CASSYDRGLISANTGELFF
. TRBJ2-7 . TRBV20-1 TGCAGTGCTAGTCTAGCTAGAACCTACGAGCAGTACTTC CSASLARTYEQYF
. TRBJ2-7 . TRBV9 TGTGCCAGCAGCGTAGCCCAACAAGACGAGCAGTACTTC CASSVAQQDEQYF
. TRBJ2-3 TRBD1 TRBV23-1 TGCGCCAGCACGGGACAGGGAAGAAATACGCAGTATTTT CASTGQGRNTQYF
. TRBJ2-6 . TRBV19 TGTGCCAGTAGTATCACCAGTGTCTCTGGGGCCAACGTCCTGACTTTC CASSITSVSGANVLTF
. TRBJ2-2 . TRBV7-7 TGTGCCAGCAGCCGTAGCGGATCTCGGACCGGGGAGCTGTTTTTT CASSRSGSRTGELFF
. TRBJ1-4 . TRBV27 TGTGCCAGCAGTTCCAGGGACCCAACTAATGAAAAACTGTTTTTT CASSSRDPTNEKLFF
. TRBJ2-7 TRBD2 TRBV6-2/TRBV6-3 TGTGCCAGCAGTTACTCGGCGGGAGGGTACGAGCAGTACTTC CASSYSAGGYEQYF
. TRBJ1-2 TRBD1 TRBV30 TGTGCCTGGAATGACAGGGGGGACTATGGCTACACCTTC CAWNDRGDYGYTF
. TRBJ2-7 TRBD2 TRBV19 TGTGCCAGTAGTGCAGGGACTAGCTACGAGCAGTACTTC CASSAGTSYEQYF
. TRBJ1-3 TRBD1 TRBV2 TGTGCCAGCAGTGTGGAAGGGGGCGGAAGGGGAAACACCATATATTTT CASSVEGGGRGNTIYF
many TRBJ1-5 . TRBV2 TGTGCCAGCAGTGGGGGGAATCAGCCCCAGCATTTT CASSGGNQPQHF
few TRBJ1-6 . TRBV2 TGTGCCAGCAGAGGGACGGATAATTCACCCCTCCACTTT CASRGTDNSPLHF
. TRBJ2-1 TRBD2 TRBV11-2 TGTGCCAGCAGCTTAGACCCTGCGGGAGTGAATGAGCAGTTCTTC CASSLDPAGVNEQFF
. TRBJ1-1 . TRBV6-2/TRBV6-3 TGTGCCAGCAGTTACGAAGGGTACACTGAAGCTTTCTTT CASSYEGYTEAFF
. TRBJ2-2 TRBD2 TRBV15 TGTGCCACCAGCAGACGTCCTAGCGGGGCCACCGGGGAGCTGTTTTTT CATSRRPSGATGELFF
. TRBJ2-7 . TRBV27 TGTGCCAGCAGAGTGTCGCAAAGCTCCTACGAGCAGTACTTC CASRVSQSSYEQYF
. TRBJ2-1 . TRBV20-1 TGCAGTGCTAGTATGCGGAGCTCCTACAATGAGCAGTTCTTC CSASMRSSYNEQFF
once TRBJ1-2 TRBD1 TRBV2 TGTGCCAGAGAAGGAGACAGGGTTCACTATGGCTACACCTTC CAREGDRVHYGYTF
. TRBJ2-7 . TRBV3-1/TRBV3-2 TGTGCCAGCGGACTTGAGCAGTACTTC CASGLEQYF
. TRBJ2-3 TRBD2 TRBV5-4 TGTGCCAGCACCCAACGGGGGGGTACAGATACGCAGTATTTT CASTQRGGTDTQYF
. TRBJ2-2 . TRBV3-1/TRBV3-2 TGTGCCAGCAGCCGCCGGGACACACGCACCGGGGAGCTGTTTTTT CASSRRDTRTGELFF
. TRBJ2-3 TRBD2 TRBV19 TGTGCCAGTAGTACCCCCGTGAGAACTAGCGGGAGCGACACAGATACGCAGTATTTT CASSTPVRTSGSDTDTQYF
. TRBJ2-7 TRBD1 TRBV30 TGTGCCTGGAGTTTCGGGACAGGGATATACGAGCAGTACTTC CAWSFGTGIYEQYF
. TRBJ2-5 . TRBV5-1 TGCGCCAGCAGCTTGGCTTCCACCCAAGAGACCCAGTACTTC CASSLASTQETQYF
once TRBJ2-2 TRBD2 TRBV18 TGTGCCAGCTCTCTTAAGGGACTAGCGGACACCGGGGAGCTGTTTTTT CASSLKGLADTGELFF
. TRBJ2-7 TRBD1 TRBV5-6 TGTGCCAGCAGCCCCAGGACAGGGGTGTACGAGCAGTACTTC CASSPRTGVYEQYF
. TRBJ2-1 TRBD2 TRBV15 TGTGCCACCAGCAGAGATAGCGGGAGTTTCGAGCAGTTCTTC CATSRDSGSFEQFF
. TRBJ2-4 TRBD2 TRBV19 TGTGCCAGTAGTATAGCTGGTAGCGGGAGATTATCGGTAGCCAAAAACATTCAGTACTTC CASSIAGSGRLSVAKNIQYF